The TCR beta chain described here comes from a study of response to subunit inactivated influenza vaccine. Study observations and caveats: New T cells are recruited in small numbers by each seasonal influenza vaccination, according to the authors' suggestion.

TCRdb processed the RT-PCR reads anew with MiXCR; each CDR3 protein has one entry. This sample has hundreds of thousands of distinct CDR3 sequences, with over 25% found just once. This clonotype was observed a few times. No antigen is known for it. CDR3 size: 14 residues. V was trimmed by 4 bases and J by 3 bases, leaving 13 bases between them. Germline V gives CDR1 SGHDT, CDR2 YYEEEE. The material was CD4+ T cells sorted from PBMCs, obtained around 5 days after vaccination. This sequence originates from a man aged 50 or older who received an inactivated influenza vaccine. The rearrangement uses TRBV5-6 and TRBJ2-5, with D perhaps TRBD1 or TRBD2 (5 bases each). CDR3 nucleotides: TGTGCCAGCAGCGTGGGACCGAAAGAAGAGACCCAGTACTTC. Translated: CASSVGPKEETQYF.